This TCR beta chain is from a study of beta chain features in type 1 diabetes. Turning to the study itself: No age, gender or cell yield differences were seen between patients and healthy donors.

As every portion of the isolated RNA was reverse transcribed, the sequencing read expressed TCRB transcripts. Sequenced by immunoSEQ multiplex PCR; TCRdb stores in-frame clones only, minus some. The profile shows just under 150,000 clones, 8% to 13% of them singletons. V dropped 1 base and J dropped 4 bases, with 9 bases sitting between them. The CDR3 consists of 13 residues. Germline-derived CDR1 and CDR2 are SGHRS and YFSETQ. The clonotype was recovered from a man in his late teens or twenties in good health. The chain combines TRBV5-1 with TRBJ2-7; D not resolved. Sequenced material: naive CD4+ T cells from blood. The CDR3 bases are TGCGCCAGCAGCTTGACCACGGGTTACGAGCAGTACTTC. Protein: CASSLTTGYEQYF.